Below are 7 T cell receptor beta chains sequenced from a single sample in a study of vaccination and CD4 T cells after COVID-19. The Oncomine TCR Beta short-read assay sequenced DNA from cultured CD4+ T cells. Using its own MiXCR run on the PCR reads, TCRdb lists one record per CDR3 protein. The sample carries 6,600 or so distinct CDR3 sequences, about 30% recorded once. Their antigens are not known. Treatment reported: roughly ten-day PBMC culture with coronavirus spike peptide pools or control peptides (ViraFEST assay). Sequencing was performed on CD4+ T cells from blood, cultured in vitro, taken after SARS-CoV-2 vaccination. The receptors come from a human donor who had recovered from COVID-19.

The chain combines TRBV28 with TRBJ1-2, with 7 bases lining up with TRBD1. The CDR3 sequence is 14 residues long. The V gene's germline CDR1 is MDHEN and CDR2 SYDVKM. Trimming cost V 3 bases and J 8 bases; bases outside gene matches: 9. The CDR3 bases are TGTGCCAGCAGTTTCCTCGGGACAGAGCGAGGCTACACCTTC. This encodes CASSFLGTERGYTF.

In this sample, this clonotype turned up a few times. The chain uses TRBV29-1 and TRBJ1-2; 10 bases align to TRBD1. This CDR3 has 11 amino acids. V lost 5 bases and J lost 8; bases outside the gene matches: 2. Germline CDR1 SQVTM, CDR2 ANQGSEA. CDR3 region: CSVRDRGGYTF. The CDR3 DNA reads TGCAGCGTTAGGGACAGGGGAGGCTACACCTTC.

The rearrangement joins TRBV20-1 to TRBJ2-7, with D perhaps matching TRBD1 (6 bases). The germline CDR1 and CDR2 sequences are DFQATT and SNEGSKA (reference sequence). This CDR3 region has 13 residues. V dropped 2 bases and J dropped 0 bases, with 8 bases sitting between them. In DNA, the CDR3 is TGCAGTGCTAGACAGGGGCTCTCCTACGAGCAGTACTTC. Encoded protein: CSARQGLSYEQYF.

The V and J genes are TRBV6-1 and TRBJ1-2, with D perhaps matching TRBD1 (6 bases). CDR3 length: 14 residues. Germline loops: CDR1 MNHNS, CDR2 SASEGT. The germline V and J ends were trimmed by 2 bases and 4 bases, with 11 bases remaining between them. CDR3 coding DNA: TGTGCCAGCAGTGAATCCGGGACACCCTATGGCTACACCTTC. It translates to CASSESGTPYGYTF.

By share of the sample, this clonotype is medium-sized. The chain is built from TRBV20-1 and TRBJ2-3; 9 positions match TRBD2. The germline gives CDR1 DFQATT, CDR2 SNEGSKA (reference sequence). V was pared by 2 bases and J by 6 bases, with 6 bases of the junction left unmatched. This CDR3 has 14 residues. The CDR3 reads CSARLSSGRDTQYF. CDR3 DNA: TGCAGTGCTAGATTATCCAGCGGGAGGGATACGCAGTATTTT.

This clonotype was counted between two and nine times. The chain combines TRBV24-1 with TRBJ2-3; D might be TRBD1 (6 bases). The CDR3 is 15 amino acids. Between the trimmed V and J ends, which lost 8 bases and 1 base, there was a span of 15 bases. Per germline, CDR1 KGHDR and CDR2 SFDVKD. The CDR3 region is CATTSGTPGTDTQYF. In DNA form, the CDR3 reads TGTGCCACCACCTCCGGGACACCAGGCACAGATACGCAGTATTTT.

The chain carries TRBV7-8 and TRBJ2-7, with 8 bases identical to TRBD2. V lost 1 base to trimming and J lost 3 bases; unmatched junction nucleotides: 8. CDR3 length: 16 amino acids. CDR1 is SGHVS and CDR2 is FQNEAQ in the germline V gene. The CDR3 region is CASSLESGGAGYEQYF. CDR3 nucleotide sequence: TGTGCCAGCAGCTTAGAGTCCGGGGGGGCAGGCTACGAGCAGTACTTC.